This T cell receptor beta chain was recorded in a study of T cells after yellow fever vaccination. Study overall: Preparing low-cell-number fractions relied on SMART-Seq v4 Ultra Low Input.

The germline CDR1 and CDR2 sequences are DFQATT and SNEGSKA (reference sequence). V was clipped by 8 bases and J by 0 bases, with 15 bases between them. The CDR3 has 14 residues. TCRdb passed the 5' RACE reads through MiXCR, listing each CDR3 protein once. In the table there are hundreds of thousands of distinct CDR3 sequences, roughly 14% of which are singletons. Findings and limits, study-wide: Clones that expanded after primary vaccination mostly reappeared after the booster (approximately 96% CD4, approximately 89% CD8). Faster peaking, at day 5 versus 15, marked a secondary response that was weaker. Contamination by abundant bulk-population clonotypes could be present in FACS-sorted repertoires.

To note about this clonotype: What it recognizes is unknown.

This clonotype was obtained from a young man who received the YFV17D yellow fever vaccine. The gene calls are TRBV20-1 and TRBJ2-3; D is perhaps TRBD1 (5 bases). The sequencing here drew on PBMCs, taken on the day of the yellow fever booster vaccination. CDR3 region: CSTWGGASTDTQYF. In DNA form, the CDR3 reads TGCAGTACCTGGGGCGGAGCTAGCACAGATACGCAGTATTTT.